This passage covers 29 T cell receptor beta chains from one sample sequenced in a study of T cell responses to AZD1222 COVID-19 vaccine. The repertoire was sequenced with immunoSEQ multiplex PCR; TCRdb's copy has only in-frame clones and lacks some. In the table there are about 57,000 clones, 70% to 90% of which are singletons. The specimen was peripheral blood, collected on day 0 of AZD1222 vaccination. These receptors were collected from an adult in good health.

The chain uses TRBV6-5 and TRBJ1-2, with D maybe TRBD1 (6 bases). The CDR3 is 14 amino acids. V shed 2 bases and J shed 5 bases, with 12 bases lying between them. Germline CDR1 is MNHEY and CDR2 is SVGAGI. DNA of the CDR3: TGTGCCAGCAGTTACGGGGGGCGAGGGTATGGCTACACCTTC. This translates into CASSYGGRGYGYTF.

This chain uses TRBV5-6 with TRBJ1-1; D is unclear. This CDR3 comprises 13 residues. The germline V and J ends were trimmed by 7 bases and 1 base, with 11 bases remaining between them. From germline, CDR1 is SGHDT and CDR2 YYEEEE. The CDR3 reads CASQVEENTEAFF. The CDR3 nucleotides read TGTGCCAGCCAGGTCGAGGAGAACACTGAAGCTTTCTTT.

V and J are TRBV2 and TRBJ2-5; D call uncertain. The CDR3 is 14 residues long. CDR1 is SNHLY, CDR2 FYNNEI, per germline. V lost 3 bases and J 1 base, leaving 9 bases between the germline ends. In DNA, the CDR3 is TGTGCCAGCAGTGACCGGGTCGTCCAAGAGACCCAGTACTTC. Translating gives CASSDRVVQETQYF.

The CDR3 nucleotides read TGTGCCAGCAGTTTGGACAGGGGTACTGAAGCTTTCTTT. The encoded protein is CASSLDRGTEAFF. V gene TRBV12-3 or TRBV12-4 combines with J gene TRBJ1-1; TRBD1 aligns across 9 bases. The CDR3 totals 13 residues. The trim removed 3 bases at V and 5 bases at J, leaving 1 base unmatched.

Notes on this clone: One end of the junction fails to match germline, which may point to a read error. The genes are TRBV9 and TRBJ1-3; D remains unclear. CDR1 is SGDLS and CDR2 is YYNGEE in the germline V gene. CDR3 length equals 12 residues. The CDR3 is CASSRDGDTIYF. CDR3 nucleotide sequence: TGTGCCAGCAGCAGGGATGGAGACACCATATATTTT.

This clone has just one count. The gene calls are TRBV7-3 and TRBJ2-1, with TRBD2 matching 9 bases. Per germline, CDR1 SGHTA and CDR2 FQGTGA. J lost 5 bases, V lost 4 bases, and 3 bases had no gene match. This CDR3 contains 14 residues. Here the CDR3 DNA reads TGTGCCAGCAGCTCTAGCGGGATCAACAATGAGCAGTTCTTC. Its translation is CASSSSGINNEQFF.

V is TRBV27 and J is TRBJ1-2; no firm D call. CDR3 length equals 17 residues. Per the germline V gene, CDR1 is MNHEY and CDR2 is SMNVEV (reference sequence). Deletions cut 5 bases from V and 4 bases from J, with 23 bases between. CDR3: CASSPRQHTLPTYGYTF. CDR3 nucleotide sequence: TGTGCCAGCAGTCCCCGACAACACACTCTTCCGACCTATGGCTACACCTTC.

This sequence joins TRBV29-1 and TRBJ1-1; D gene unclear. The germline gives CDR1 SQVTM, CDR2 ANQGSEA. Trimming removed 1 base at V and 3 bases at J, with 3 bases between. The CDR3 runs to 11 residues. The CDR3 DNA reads TGCAGCGTTGAAGTCCACACTGAAGCTTTCTTT. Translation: CSVEVHTEAFF. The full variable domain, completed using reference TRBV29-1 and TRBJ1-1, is SAVISQKPSRDICQRGTSLTIQCQVDSQVTMMFWYRQQPGQSLTLIATANQGSEATYESGFVIDKFPISRPNLTFSTLTVSNMSPEDSSIYLCSVEVHTEAFFGQGTRLTVV.

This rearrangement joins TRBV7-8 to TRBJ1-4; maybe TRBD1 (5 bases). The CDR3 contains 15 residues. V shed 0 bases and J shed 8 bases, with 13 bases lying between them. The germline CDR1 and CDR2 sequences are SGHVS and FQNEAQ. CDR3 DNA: TGTGCCAGCAGCTTAGCAGCACAGGTCGGGGAAAAACTGTTTTTT. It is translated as CASSLAAQVGEKLFF. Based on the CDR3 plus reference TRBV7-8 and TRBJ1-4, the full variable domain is GAGVSQSPRYKVAKRGQDVALRCDPISGHVSLFWYQQALGQGPEFLTYFQNEAQLDKSGLPSDRFFAERPEGSVSTLKIQRTQQEDSAVYLCASSLAAQVGEKLFFGSGTQLSVL.

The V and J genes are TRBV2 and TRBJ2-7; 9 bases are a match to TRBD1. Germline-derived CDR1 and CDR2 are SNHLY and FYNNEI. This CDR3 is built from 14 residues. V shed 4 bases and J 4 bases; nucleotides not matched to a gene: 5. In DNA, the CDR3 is TGTGCCAGCAGTGTAGGGACAGGGAAATACGAGCAGTACTTC. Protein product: CASSVGTGKYEQYF.

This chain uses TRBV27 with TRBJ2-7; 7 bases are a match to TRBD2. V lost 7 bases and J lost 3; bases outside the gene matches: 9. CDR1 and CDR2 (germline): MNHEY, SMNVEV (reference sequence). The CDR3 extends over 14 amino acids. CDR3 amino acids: CASKILAEGYEQYF. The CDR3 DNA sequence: TGTGCCAGCAAAATTCTAGCGGAAGGCTACGAGCAGTACTTC.

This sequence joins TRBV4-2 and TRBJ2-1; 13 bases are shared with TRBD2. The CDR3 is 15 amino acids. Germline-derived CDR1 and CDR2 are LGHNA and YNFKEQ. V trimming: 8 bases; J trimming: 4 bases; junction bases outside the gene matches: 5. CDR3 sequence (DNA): TGTGCCAGCGGGGAGGGACTAGCGGGGTACAATGAGCAGTTCTTC. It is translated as CASGEGLAGYNEQFF.

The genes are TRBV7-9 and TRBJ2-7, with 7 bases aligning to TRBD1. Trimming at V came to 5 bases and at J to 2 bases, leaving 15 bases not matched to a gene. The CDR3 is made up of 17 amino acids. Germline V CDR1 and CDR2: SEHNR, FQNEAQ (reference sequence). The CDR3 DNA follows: TGTGCCAGCAGCCCCCTAGACGACAGGGTTACCCCCTACGAGCAGTACTTC. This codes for CASSPLDDRVTPYEQYF.

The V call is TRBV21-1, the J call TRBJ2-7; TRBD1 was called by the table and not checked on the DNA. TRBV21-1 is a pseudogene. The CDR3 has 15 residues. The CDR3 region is CATPTLDRATYEQYF. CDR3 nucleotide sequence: TGTGCCACCCCCACCCTCGACAGGGCTACCTACGAGCAGTACTTC.

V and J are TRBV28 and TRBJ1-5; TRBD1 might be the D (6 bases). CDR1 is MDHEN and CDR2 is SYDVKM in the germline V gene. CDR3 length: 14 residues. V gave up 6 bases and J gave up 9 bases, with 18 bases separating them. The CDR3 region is CASRFTRGPWPQHF. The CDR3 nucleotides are TGTGCCAGCAGGTTTACCAGGGGCCCTTGGCCCCAGCATTTT. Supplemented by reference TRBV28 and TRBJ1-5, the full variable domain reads DVKVTQSSRYLVKRTGEKVFLECVQDMDHENMFWYRQDPGLGLRLIYFSYDVKMKEKGDIPEGYSVSREKKERFSLILESASTNQTSMYLCASRFTRGPWPQHFGDGTRLSIL.

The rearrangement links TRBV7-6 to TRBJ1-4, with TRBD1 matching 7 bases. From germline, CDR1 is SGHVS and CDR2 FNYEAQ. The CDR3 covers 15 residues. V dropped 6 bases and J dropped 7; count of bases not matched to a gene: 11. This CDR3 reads CASSRYRGTGEKLFF. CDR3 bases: TGTGCCAGCAGTCGATACAGGGGAACCGGTGAAAAACTGTTTTTT.

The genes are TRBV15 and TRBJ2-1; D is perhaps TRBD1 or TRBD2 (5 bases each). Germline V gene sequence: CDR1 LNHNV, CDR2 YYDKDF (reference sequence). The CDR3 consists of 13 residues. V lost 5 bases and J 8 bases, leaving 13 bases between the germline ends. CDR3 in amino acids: CATSRDRRDEQFF. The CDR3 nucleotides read TGTGCCACCAGCCGGGACCGGCGGGATGAGCAGTTCTTC.

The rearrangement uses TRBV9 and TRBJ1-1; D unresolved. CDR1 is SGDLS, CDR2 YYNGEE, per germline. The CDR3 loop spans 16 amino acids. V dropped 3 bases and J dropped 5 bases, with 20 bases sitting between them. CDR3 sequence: CASSADPGVMDTEAFF. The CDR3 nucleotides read TGTGCCAGCAGCGCCGACCCCGGTGTCATGGATACTGAAGCTTTCTTT.

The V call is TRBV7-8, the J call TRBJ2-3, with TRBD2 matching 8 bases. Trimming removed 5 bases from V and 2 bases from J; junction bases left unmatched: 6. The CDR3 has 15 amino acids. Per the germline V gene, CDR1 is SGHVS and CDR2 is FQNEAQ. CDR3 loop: CASSPTSEYTDTQYF. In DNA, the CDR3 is TGTGCCAGCAGCCCGACTAGCGAATACACAGATACGCAGTATTTT. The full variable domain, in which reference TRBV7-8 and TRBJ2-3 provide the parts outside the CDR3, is GAGVSQSPRYKVAKRGQDVALRCDPISGHVSLFWYQQALGQGPEFLTYFQNEAQLDKSGLPSDRFFAERPEGSVSTLKIQRTQQEDSAVYLCASSPTSEYTDTQYFGPGTRLTVL.

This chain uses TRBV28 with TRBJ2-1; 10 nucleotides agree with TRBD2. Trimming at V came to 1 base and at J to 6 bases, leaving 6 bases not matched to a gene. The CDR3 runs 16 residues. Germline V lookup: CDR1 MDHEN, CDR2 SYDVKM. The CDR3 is CASSLSAGGPANEQFF. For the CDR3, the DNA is TGTGCCAGCAGTTTATCAGCGGGAGGGCCGGCCAATGAGCAGTTCTTC.

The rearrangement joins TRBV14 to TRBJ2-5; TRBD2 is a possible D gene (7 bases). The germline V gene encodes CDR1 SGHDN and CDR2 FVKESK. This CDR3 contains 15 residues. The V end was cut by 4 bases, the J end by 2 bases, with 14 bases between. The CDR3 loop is CASSPRGGAQETQYF. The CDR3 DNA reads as TGTGCCAGCAGCCCCCGAGGGGGGGCGCAAGAGACCCAGTACTTC.

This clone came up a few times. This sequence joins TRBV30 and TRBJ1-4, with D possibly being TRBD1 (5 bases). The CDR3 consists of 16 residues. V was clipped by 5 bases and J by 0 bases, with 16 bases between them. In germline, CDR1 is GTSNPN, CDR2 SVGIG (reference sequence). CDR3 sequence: CAWGHAKFTTNEKLFF. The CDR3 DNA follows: TGTGCCTGGGGACACGCGAAGTTCACAACTAATGAAAAACTGTTTTTT.

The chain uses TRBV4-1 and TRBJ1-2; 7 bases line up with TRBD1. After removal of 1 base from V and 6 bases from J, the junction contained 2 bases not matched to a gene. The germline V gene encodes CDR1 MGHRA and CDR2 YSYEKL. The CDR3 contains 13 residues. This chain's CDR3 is CASSQVGGDGYTF. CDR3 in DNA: TGCGCCAGCAGCCAAGTAGGGGGCGATGGCTACACCTTC.

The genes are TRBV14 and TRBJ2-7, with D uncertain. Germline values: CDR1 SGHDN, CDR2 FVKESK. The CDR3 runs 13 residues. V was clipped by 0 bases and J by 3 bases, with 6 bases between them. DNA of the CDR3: TGTGCCAGCAGCCAAGAAGGCAGCTACGAGCAGTACTTC. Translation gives CASSQEGSYEQYF.

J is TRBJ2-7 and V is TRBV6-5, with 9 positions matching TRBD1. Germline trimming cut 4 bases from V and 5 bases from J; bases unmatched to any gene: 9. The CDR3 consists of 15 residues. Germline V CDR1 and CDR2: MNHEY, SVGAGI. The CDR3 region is CASSLPGQGGHEQYF. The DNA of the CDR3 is TGTGCCAGCAGTTTACCGGGACAGGGTGGCCACGAGCAGTACTTC.

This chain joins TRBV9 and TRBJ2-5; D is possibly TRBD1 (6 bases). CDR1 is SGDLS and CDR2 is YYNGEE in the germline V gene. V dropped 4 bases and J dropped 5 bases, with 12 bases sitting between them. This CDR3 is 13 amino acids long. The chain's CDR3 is CASSSGTKETQYF. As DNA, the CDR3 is TGTGCCAGCAGCTCCGGGACAAAGGAGACCCAGTACTTC.

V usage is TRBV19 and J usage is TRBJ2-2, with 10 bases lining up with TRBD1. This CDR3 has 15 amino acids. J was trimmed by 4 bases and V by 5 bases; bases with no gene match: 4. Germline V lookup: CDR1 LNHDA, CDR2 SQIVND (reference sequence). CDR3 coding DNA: TGTGCCAGTAGTCCAAGGACAGGGGGCACCGGGGAGCTGTTTTTT. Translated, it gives CASSPRTGGTGELFF.

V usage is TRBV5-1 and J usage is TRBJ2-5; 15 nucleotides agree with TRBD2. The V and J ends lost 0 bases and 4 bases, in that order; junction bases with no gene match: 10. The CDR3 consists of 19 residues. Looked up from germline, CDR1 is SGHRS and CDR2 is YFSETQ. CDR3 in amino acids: CASSLEGLAGGGIRETQYF. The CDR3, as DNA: TGCGCCAGCAGCTTGGAGGGACTAGCGGGAGGTGGCATTCGAGAGACCCAGTACTTC.

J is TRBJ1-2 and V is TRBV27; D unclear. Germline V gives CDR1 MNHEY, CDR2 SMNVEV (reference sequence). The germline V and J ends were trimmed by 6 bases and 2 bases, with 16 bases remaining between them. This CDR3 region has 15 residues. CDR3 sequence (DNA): TGTGCCAGCAGCTCCCTGGACGCAGGAAACTATGGCTACACCTTC. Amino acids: CASSSLDAGNYGYTF.